What follows describes a single T cell receptor beta chain. Per the authors' pipeline: Nucleated cell number was recorded as an estimate derived from reference gene primer amplification. Sequencing used immunoSEQ multiplex PCR; TCRdb keeps in-frame clones, though not all of them. V and J calls and clone size are copied from that table; D and trimming were computed from the DNA. The sample has about 170,000 clones, 85% seen once. From germline, CDR1 is MDHEN and CDR2 SYDVKM. Trimming took off 7 bases at V and 4 bases at J, with 10 bases between the two ends. The CDR3 sequence is 12 residues long. This sample is part of a study of blood T cell repertoires in COVID-19. On the study more broadly: The United States, Italy and Spain were the sources of the acute and convalescent COVID-19 samples. T cells, B-cell-depleted T cells, or PBMCs supplied cDNA or gDNA.

The sequenced sample consisted of peripheral blood. The sequence was obtained from a human donor with acute or convalescent COVID-19. The donor label of this sample is uncertain. The gene calls are TRBV28 and TRBJ1-1; D not certain. CDR3 sequence reads: CASTRGVTEAFF. The CDR3 DNA sequence: TGTGCCAGCACCCGAGGAGTCACTGAAGCTTTCTTT.